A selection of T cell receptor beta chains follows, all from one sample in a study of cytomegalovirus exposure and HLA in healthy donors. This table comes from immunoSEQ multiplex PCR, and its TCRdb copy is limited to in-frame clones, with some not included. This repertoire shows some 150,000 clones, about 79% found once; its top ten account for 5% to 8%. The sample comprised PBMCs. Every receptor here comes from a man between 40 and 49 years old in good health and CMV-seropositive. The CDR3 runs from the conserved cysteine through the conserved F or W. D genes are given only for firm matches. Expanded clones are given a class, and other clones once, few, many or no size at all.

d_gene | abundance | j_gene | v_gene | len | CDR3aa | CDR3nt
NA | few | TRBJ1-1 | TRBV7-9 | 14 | CASSLAGGNTEAFF | TGTGCCAGCAGCTTAGCGGGGGGGAACACTGAAGCTTTCTTT
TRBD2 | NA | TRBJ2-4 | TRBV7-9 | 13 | CASSPGGMNSQYF | TGTGCCAGCAGCCCGGGGGGAATGAACAGTCAGTACTTC
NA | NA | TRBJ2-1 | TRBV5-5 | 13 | CASSLTYDNEQFF | TGTGCCAGCAGCTTGACCTACGATAATGAGCAGTTCTTC
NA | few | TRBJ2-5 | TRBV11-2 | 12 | CASSLEGGTLNF | TGTGCCAGCAGCCTAGAAGGCGGGACCCTCAACTTC
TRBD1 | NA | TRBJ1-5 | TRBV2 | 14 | CASRDRVTGQPQHF | TGTGCCAGCAGGGACAGGGTAACGGGGCAGCCCCAGCATTTT
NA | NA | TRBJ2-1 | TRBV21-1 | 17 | CASSKEGPSGKYNEQFF | TGTGCCAGCAGCAAAGAAGGCCCTAGCGGGAAATACAATGAGCAGTTCTTC
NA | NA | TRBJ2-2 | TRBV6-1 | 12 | CATGLLRRELFF | TGTGCCACGGGACTCCTGCGAAGGGAGCTGTTTTTT
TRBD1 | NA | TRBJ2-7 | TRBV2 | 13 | CASSFDRAGEQYF | TGTGCCAGCAGTTTCGACAGGGCTGGCGAGCAGTACTTC
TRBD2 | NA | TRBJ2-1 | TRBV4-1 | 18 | CASSQGLAGAPGGNEQFF | TGCGCCAGCAGCCAAGGACTAGCGGGGGCCCCTGGCGGCAATGAGCAGTTCTTC
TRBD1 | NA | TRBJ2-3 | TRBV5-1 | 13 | CASSSTGGNTQYF | TGCGCCAGCAGCTCGACAGGGGGAAATACGCAGTATTTT
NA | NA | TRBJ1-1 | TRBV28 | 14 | CASSLWSTGSEAFF | TGTGCCAGCAGTTTGTGGTCGACAGGCTCTGAAGCTTTCTTT
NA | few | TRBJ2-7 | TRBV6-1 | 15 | CASCVKQKAAYEQYF | TGTGCCAGTTGTGTCAAGCAGAAGGCGGCATACGAGCAGTACTTC
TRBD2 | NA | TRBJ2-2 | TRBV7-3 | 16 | CASSFRGGSNTGELFF | TGTGCCAGCAGCTTTCGGGGGGGGTCTAACACCGGGGAGCTGTTTTTT
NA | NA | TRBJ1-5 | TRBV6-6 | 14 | CASRRRLGNQPQHF | TGTGCCAGCAGAAGGAGACTGGGCAATCAGCCCCAGCATTTT
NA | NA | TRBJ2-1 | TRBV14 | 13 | CASSQQGIGRQFF | TGTGCCAGCAGCCAGCAGGGGATTGGGAGGCAGTTCTTC
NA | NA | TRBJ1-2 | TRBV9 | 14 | CASSVRHQDYGYTF | TGTGCCAGCAGCGTTAGACATCAGGACTATGGCTACACCTTC
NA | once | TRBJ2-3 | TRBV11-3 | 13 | CASEQPPTDTQYF | TGTGCCAGCGAACAGCCCCCCACAGATACGCAGTATTTT
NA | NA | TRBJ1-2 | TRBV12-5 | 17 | CASGLLIPGYPNYSYTF | TGTGCTAGTGGTTTGCTGATTCCAGGGTATCCTAACTATAGCTACACCTTC
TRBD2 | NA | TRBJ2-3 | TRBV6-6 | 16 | CASSYPRTSGRDTQYF | TGTGCCAGCAGTTACCCGAGGACTAGCGGGAGGGATACGCAGTATTTT
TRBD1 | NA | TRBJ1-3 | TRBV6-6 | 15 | CASSYSAGGGNTIYF | TGTGCCAGCAGTTACTCGGCAGGGGGTGGAAACACCATATATTTT
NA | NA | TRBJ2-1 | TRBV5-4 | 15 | CASSFGGKSRNEQFF | TGTGCCAGCAGCTTCGGCGGGAAGAGTAGGAATGAGCAGTTCTTC
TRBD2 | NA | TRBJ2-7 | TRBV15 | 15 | CATSTSGGEHYEQYF | TGTGCCACCAGCACCTCCGGGGGGGAGCACTACGAGCAGTACTTC
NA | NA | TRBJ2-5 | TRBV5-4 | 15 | CASTLREGLSETQYF | TGTGCCAGCACCCTCAGAGAGGGCCTGTCAGAGACCCAGTACTTC
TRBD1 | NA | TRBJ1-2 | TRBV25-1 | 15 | CASGGSRDRDYGYTF | TGTGCCAGCGGGGGATCTCGGGACAGGGACTATGGCTACACCTTC
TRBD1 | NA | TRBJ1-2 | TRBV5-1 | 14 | CASSLEGGGYGYTF | TGCGCCAGCAGCTTGGAAGGGGGCGGCTATGGCTACACCTTC
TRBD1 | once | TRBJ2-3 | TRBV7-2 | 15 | CASSFGTGGSDTQYF | TGTGCCAGCAGCTTCGGGACAGGGGGCTCAGATACGCAGTATTTT
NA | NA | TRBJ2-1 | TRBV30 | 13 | CAWSKQGNNEQFF | TGTGCCTGGAGTAAACAGGGAAACAATGAGCAGTTCTTC
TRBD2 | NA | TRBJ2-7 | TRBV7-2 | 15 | CASSLESTSGYEQYF | TGTGCCAGCAGCTTAGAGAGTACTAGCGGTTACGAGCAGTACTTC
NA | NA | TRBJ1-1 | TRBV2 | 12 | CASIQDYTEAFF | TGTGCCAGCATACAGGATTACACTGAAGCTTTCTTT
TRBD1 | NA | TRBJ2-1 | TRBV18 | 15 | CASSPGTVSYNEQFF | TGTGCCAGCTCACCGGGGACAGTCTCCTACAATGAGCAGTTCTTC
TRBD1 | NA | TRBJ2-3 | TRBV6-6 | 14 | CAIQPGQGTDTQYF | TGTGCCATCCAACCGGGACAGGGCACAGATACGCAGTATTTT
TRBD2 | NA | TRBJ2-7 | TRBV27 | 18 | CASSLSRAGVSYRDEQYF | TGTGCCAGCAGTTTATCGCGAGCGGGAGTTTCTTACCGGGACGAGCAGTACTTC
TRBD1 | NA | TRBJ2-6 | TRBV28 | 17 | CASSGQGLIAGANVLTF | TGTGCCAGCAGTGGACAGGGCCTTATCGCTGGGGCCAACGTCCTGACTTTC
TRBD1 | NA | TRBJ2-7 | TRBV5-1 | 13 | CASSLGTVYEQYF | TGCGCCAGCAGCTTAGGGACAGTCTACGAGCAGTACTTC
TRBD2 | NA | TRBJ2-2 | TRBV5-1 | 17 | CASSGIAGERNTGELFF | TGCGCCAGCAGCGGAATAGCGGGAGAGAGGAACACCGGGGAGCTGTTTTTT
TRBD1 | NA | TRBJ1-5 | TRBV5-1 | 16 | CASSLGDRGGNQPQHF | TGCGCCAGCAGCTTGGGGGACAGGGGAGGCAATCAGCCCCAGCATTTT
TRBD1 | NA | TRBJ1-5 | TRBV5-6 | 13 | CASSSGGRQPQHF | TGTGCCAGCAGCTCAGGGGGGAGGCAGCCCCAGCATTTT